This T cell receptor (beta chain) was documented in a study of post-analysis software for immune sequencing data. Overall study context: Clinical courses comprised relapsing-remitting, secondary progressive and progressive-relapsing multiple sclerosis. Study findings and constraints: There were five TRBV segments more frequent in patients than controls, and TRBV5-6, TRBV5-1 and TRBV20-1 were among them. Controls significantly exceeded multiple sclerosis patients in normalized Chao1 diversity. F-measure co-clustering was strong for batch-matched samples.

Looked up from germline, CDR1 is SQVTM and CDR2 is ANQGSEA. The CDR3 extends over 15 amino acids. V lost 0 bases and J lost 0, with 11 bases in between. Built from TCR beta cDNA, the libraries had unique molecular identifiers in them. Input populations of 1 to 10 million T cells gave rise to approximately 480,000 cDNA molecules. TCRdb reprocessed the PCR reads with MiXCR, giving one entry per CDR3 protein. This table holds 450,000 or so distinct CDR3 sequences, nearly 45% found once. This clonotype has a handful of counts. Its matching antigen is unknown. The clonotype was recovered from a girl between 10 and 17 years old with multiple sclerosis. Material for sequencing was blood. This sequence joins TRBV29-1 and TRBJ1-1; no clear D gene. DNA of the CDR3: TGCAGCGTTGAAGAACTGGGCCAGGTGAACACTGAAGCTTTCTTT. Amino acid sequence: CSVEELGQVNTEAFF.